A single sample gave rise to the 20 T cell receptor beta chains below, sequenced in a study of beta chain features in type 1 diabetes (dated by TCRdb to between 2018 and 2020). The library was obtained by the immunoSEQ multiplex PCR assay. All of the isolated RNA was reverse transcribed with the High Capacity cDNA Reverse Transcription Kit, so expressed TCRB transcripts were sequenced. In its TCRdb copy, this immuneACCESS table keeps in-frame sequences only and misses some clones. Where compared with another copy, unresolved V genes explain less than half of these, and the others have no known cause. The sample table holds 200,000 to 250,000 clones, of which roughly two thirds were seen once. Approximately 0.053% of the sample goes to the ten largest clones. Input material: naive CD4+ T cells from blood. The sample's cell subset or site label, in plain terms: true naive CD4+ T cells. These receptors originate from a man between 25 and 39 years old in good health.

This clone was observed a few times. The V and J genes are TRBV2 and TRBJ2-1, with 9 bases fitting TRBD2. CDR1 and CDR2 from the germline V gene are SNHLY and FYNNEI. V was clipped by 8 bases and J by 3 bases; unmatched bases: 8. The CDR3 is made up of 15 amino acids. The CDR3 spells CASRLGLANYNEQFF. The DNA for the CDR3 is TGTGCCAGCCGACTTGGACTAGCGAACTACAATGAGCAGTTCTTC. Filled out from reference TRBV2 and TRBJ2-1, the complete variable domain reads EPEVTQTPSHQVTQMGQEVILRCVPISNHLYFYWYRQILGQKVEFLVSFYNNEISEKSEIFDDQFSVERPDGSNFTLKIRSTKLEDSAMYFCASRLGLANYNEQFFGPGTRLTVL.

The chain joins TRBV29-1 to TRBJ2-1; 8 bases line up with TRBD1. From germline, CDR1 is SQVTM and CDR2 ANQGSEA. The V gene end was trimmed by 1 base and the J gene end by 5 bases; junction bases not matched to a gene: 4. The CDR3 consists of 14 residues. The CDR3: CSVEGQGFHNEQFF. The DNA for the CDR3 is TGCAGCGTTGAAGGACAGGGGTTCCACAATGAGCAGTTCTTC.

This rearrangement joins TRBV13 to TRBJ1-2, with D uncertain. This CDR3 is built from 15 residues. Germline values: CDR1 PRHDT, CDR2 FYEKMQ (reference sequence). The V end lost 1 base, the J end lost 7 bases, and 16 bases lay between the germline ends. CDR3 bases: TGTGCCAGCAGCTTAGAGGTCCCCGAGGGAGGTGGCTACACCTTC. Translated: CASSLEVPEGGGYTF.

The V gene is TRBV19, the J gene TRBJ2-1; D may be TRBD1 (6 bases). Germline CDR1 and CDR2: LNHDA and SQIVND (reference sequence). This CDR3 has 12 residues. The V end lost 5 bases, the J end lost 7 bases, and 9 bases lay between the germline ends. DNA of the CDR3: TGTGCCAGTAGTTCCAGGGGAAATGAGCAGTTCTTC. Translation: CASSSRGNEQFF.

The V gene is TRBV7-9, the J gene TRBJ2-7, with TRBD2 as a possible D gene (6 bases). CDR1 and CDR2 (germline): SEHNR, FQNEAQ (reference sequence). Trimming took 4 bases from V and 6 from J, leaving 19 bases between them. CDR3 size: 15 residues. CDR3 DNA: TGTGCCAGCAGCTCGCCGGGCCTTCGGGGGATCGAGCAGTACTTC. This translates into CASSSPGLRGIEQYF.

V usage is TRBV5-1 and J usage is TRBJ2-7; D unresolved. V gave up 0 bases and J gave up 1 base, with 11 bases separating them. CDR3 length: 15 residues. CDR1 and CDR2 (germline): SGHRS, YFSETQ. In nucleotides, the CDR3 is TGCGCCAGCAGCTTGGATGGTAGGGCGTCCTACGAGCAGTACTTC. This translates into CASSLDGRASYEQYF.

This clone showed up just a few times. Other DNA sequences in this sample translate to the same CDR3. V and J are TRBV30 and TRBJ2-6; D not certain. Trimming stripped 2 bases from V and 1 base from J, with 9 bases between. The CDR3 loop spans 15 amino acids. Per the germline V gene, CDR1 is GTSNPN and CDR2 is SVGIG (reference sequence). The CDR3 spells CAWSLGHSGANVLTF. For the CDR3, the DNA is TGTGCCTGGAGTTTAGGGCATTCTGGGGCCAACGTCCTGACTTTC.

The chain combines TRBV27 with TRBJ2-5, with D hard to call. V dropped 6 bases and J dropped 5 bases, with 7 bases sitting between them. This CDR3 spans 11 amino acids. Germline loops: CDR1 MNHEY, CDR2 SMNVEV (reference sequence). The CDR3: CASRVKETQYF. DNA of the CDR3: TGTGCCAGCAGAGTTAAGGAGACCCAGTACTTC.

Only a few counts were recorded for this clone. The chain uses TRBV29-1 and TRBJ2-3, with D tentatively TRBD2 (5 bases). Germline V gives CDR1 SQVTM, CDR2 ANQGSEA. Deletions cut 3 bases from V and 1 base from J, with 8 bases between. This CDR3 region has 13 residues. CDR3 amino acids: CSVEVGGTDTQYF. The CDR3 bases are TGCAGCGTTGAGGTCGGGGGCACAGATACGCAGTATTTT.

Comments on this clone: Other DNA variants within this sample encode the same CDR3. The rearrangement links TRBV18 to TRBJ1-1; D remains ambiguous. The germline V and J ends were trimmed by 2 bases and 3 bases, with 7 bases remaining between them. The germline V gene encodes CDR1 KGHSH and CDR2 LQKENI. This CDR3 has 13 amino acids. CDR3 sequence: CASSPGRDTEAFF. Written as DNA, the CDR3 is TGTGCCAGCTCACCAGGAAGAGACACTGAAGCTTTCTTT. The full variable domain, rest sourced from reference TRBV18 and TRBJ1-1, is NAGVMQNPRHLVRRRGQEARLRCSPMKGHSHVYWYRQLPEEGLKFMVYLQKENIIDESGMPKERFSAEFPKEGPSILRIQQVVRGDSAAYFCASSPGRDTEAFFGQGTRLTVV.

The chain employs TRBV29-1 and TRBJ2-5; D could derive from TRBD1 or TRBD2 (5 bases each). CDR3 length: 12 amino acids. CDR1 is SQVTM, CDR2 ANQGSEA, per germline. V was cut by 7 bases and J by 5 bases, with 14 bases left in between. The CDR3 nucleotides read TGCAGCGGGGGGAGCGGCGGCGAGACCCAGTACTTC. Protein: CSGGSGGETQYF.

The rearrangement joins TRBV5-1 to TRBJ2-1; 9 nucleotides match TRBD2. The CDR3 totals 15 residues. Germline trimming cut 5 bases from V and 7 bases from J; bases unmatched to any gene: 10. Per germline, CDR1 SGHRS and CDR2 YFSETQ. The CDR3 DNA sequence: TGCGCCAGCAGTCAGGTGGGACTAGCTGCGAATGAGCAGTTCTTC. This sequence encodes CASSQVGLAANEQFF. Supplemented by reference TRBV5-1 and TRBJ2-1, the full variable domain reads KAGVTQTPRYLIKTRGQQVTLSCSPISGHRSVSWYQQTPGQGLQFLFEYFSETQRNKGNFPGRFSGRQFSNSRSEMNVSTLELGDSALYLCASSQVGLAANEQFFGPGTRLTVL.

This clone was counted a few times. This chain links TRBV21-1 with TRBJ2-4. TRBV21-1 is listed as a pseudogene. This CDR3 has 13 amino acids. The CDR3 nucleotides are TGTGCCAGCAGCAAAGATACCAGGAGTCTTCAGTACTTC. Translating gives CASSKDTRSLQYF.

This rearrangement joins TRBV29-1 to TRBJ2-3; 11 nucleotides line up with TRBD2. The CDR3 covers 13 residues. CDR1 and CDR2 (germline): SQVTM, ANQGSEA. CDR3: CTVAGGLTDTQYF. In DNA, the CDR3 is TGCACCGTAGCGGGAGGGTTGACAGATACGCAGTATTTT.

This sequence joins TRBV30 and TRBJ2-3, with TRBD2 identical over 7 bases. The CDR3 is made up of 11 amino acids. Germline CDR1 GTSNPN, CDR2 SVGIG (reference sequence). J was trimmed by 7 bases and V by 6 bases; bases with no gene match: 4. Here the CDR3 reads CACGRWYTQYF. In DNA form, the CDR3 reads TGTGCCTGCGGGAGGTGGTATACGCAGTATTTT.

This rearrangement joins TRBV29-1 to TRBJ2-7, with D perhaps TRBD1 or TRBD2 (5 bases each). The germline V and J ends were trimmed by 4 bases and 1 base, with 11 bases remaining between them. The CDR3 totals 13 residues. The germline gives CDR1 SQVTM, CDR2 ANQGSEA. The CDR3 DNA sequence: TGCAGCGTTGTGATGGGACCATCCTACGAGCAGTACTTC. It specifies CSVVMGPSYEQYF.

This clone turned up a few times. This chain joins TRBV30 and TRBJ2-7; D is perhaps TRBD2 (6 bases). This CDR3 is built from 12 residues. In germline, CDR1 is GTSNPN, CDR2 SVGIG (reference sequence). Trimming took off 4 bases at V and 4 bases at J, with 11 bases between the two ends. CDR3 coding DNA: TGTGCCTGGAAGAACAGCGGGTACGAGCAGTACTTC. Its translation is CAWKNSGYEQYF.

The V call is TRBV5-1, the J call TRBJ1-2, with D tentatively TRBD1 (6 bases). The germline V and J ends were trimmed by 4 bases and 1 base, with 20 bases remaining between them. CDR3 length equals 17 residues. Germline values: CDR1 SGHRS, CDR2 YFSETQ. In DNA form, the CDR3 reads TGCGCCAGCAGCAAACCGGGGGCAGAAAGTTTTAACTATGGCTACACCTTC. This codes for CASSKPGAESFNYGYTF.

The rearrangement uses TRBV2 and TRBJ2-1, with D possibly called TRBD1 or TRBD2 (5 bases each). The CDR3 consists of 12 residues. Germline-derived CDR1 and CDR2 are SNHLY and FYNNEI. The V end was cut by 2 bases, the J end by 7 bases, with 6 bases between. CDR3 protein: CASSEWGNEQFF. DNA of the CDR3: TGTGCCAGCAGTGAATGGGGGAATGAGCAGTTCTTC.

This chain uses TRBV5-1 with TRBJ2-3; D gene uncertain. CDR1 is SGHRS and CDR2 is YFSETQ in the germline V gene. V was pared by 1 base and J by 0 bases, with 9 bases between. The CDR3 sequence is 15 residues long. CDR3 sequence: CASSLFPGSTDTQYF. In nucleotides, the CDR3 is TGCGCCAGCAGCTTGTTCCCGGGCAGCACAGATACGCAGTATTTT.